The clone carrying this TCR beta chain was observed once. The CDR3 contains 14 residues. Germline V gives CDR1 DFQATT, CDR2 SNEGSKA (reference sequence). V was clipped by 4 bases and J by 4 bases, with 16 bases between them. This entry comes from a study of regulatory T cells in long-lasting Graves disease. Study in general: Over 5 years on antithyroid drugs plus positive TSH receptor antibodies marked Graves' disease as persistent.

Time point given: persistent/refractory GD, antithyroid drugs over 5 years with positive TRAb. PBMCs were the source of the RNA used for TCR sequencing. Building of the TCR beta libraries involved iRepertoire HTBI primers and Arm-PCR of CDR3 regions. TCRdb passed the multiplex PCR reads through MiXCR, listing each CDR3 protein once. This sample has roughly 400,000 distinct CDR3 sequences, with about 20% found just once. The sequence was obtained from a female donor with Graves disease. This chain links TRBV20-1 with TRBJ1-1, with D possibly being TRBD1 (6 bases). Sequencing was performed on peripheral blood mononuclear cells (PBMCs), taken when the disease was refractory, from a patient treated with antithyroid drugs. Here the CDR3 DNA reads TGCAGTGCTAAATCCCCGCAGGGGACCACTGAAGCTTTCTTT. Protein: CSAKSPQGTTEAFF.